Listed here are 20 T cell receptor beta chains from one sample, sequenced in a study of shared clonotypes between healthy human individuals. Produced via immunoSEQ multiplex PCR; TCRdb's table is partial and in-frame only. The profile covers 800,000 or so clones, with around 96% appearing a single time and 0.2% to 0.25% taken by the ten largest. CD45RO negativity and positive selection for CCR7 defined naive CD8 cells, a population that excluded terminally differentiated effector memory CD45RA+ cells. Sequenced: naive CD8+ T cells sorted from blood. These receptors all stem from a young man in good health.

This sequence joins TRBV6-1 and TRBJ2-2; 12 bases agree with TRBD1. The V gene end was trimmed by 3 bases and the J gene end by 9 bases; junction bases not matched to a gene: 2. Germline V gene data show CDR1 as MNHNS and CDR2 as SASEGT. The length of the CDR3 is 14 residues. Here the CDR3 DNA reads TGTGCCAGCAGTGAGGGACAGGGGGCAAGGGAGCTGTTTTTT. Translating it yields CASSEGQGARELFF.

V gene TRBV4-1 combines with J gene TRBJ2-7; D gene uncertain. The V gene's germline CDR1 is MGHRA and CDR2 YSYEKL. Trimming took 1 base from V and 0 from J, leaving 7 bases between them. This CDR3 comprises 14 residues. The CDR3 is CASSQVVFSYEQYF. The CDR3 DNA reads TGCGCCAGCAGCCAAGTGGTATTCTCCTACGAGCAGTACTTC.

This chain connects TRBV10-1 to TRBJ2-3; the D gene could be TRBD1 or TRBD2 (6 bases each). CDR1 WNHNN and CDR2 SYGVQD come from the germline V gene (reference sequence). The CDR3 has 17 residues. The ends were cut back, 0 bases at V and 0 bases at J, with 13 bases in the middle. DNA for the CDR3: TGCGCCAGCAGTGAGTCCCTGGGGGCGGGGAGCACAGATACGCAGTATTTT. Protein sequence: CASSESLGAGSTDTQYF.

The CDR3 coding sequence is TGTGCCAGCAGCACGACAGGTTCCTACGAGCAGTACTTC. Translation: CASSTTGSYEQYF. The rearrangement uses TRBV7-2 and TRBJ2-7; a weak D match, TRBD1 (6 bases). V was pared by 5 bases and J by 1 base, with 9 bases between. Germline CDR1 and CDR2: SGHTA and FQGNSA. The CDR3 runs 13 residues.

A remark on this clone: Other DNA sequences in this specimen translate into the identical CDR3. The chain employs TRBV27 and TRBJ2-7, with D perhaps given as TRBD1 or TRBD2 (5 bases each). CDR3 length: 12 residues. With 4 bases removed from V and 4 bases from J, the gap between germline ends came to 8 bases. CDR1 and CDR2 (germline): MNHEY, SMNVEV (reference sequence). CDR3 DNA: TGTGCCAGCAGTTCGGGACCTTACGAGCAGTACTTC. This gives the protein CASSSGPYEQYF.

This chain uses TRBV19 with TRBJ2-7; D possibly matches TRBD1 or TRBD2 (5 bases each). The V end lost 1 base, the J end lost 5 bases, and 12 bases lay between the germline ends. Germline lookup yields CDR1 LNHDA and CDR2 SQIVND (reference sequence). The CDR3 totals 14 residues. CDR3 in amino acids: CASSIGDGLDEQYF. CDR3 bases: TGTGCCAGTAGTATAGGGGACGGACTTGACGAGCAGTACTTC.

The CDR3 DNA sequence: TGTGCCAGCAGCTCCGGGACACCCGGCGAGCAGTACTTC. Translating gives CASSSGTPGEQYF. This chain connects TRBV7-8 to TRBJ2-7, with D possibly matching TRBD1 (6 bases). CDR1 and CDR2 from the germline V gene are SGHVS and FQNEAQ. V was cut by 4 bases and J by 6 bases, with 13 bases left in between. The length of the CDR3 is 13 residues.

The chain recombines TRBV7-9 with TRBJ2-7; 9 bases map to TRBD2. CDR1 and CDR2 from the germline V gene are SEHNR and FQNEAQ (reference sequence). The CDR3 runs to 14 residues. Trimming removed 4 bases from V and 2 bases from J; junction bases left unmatched: 3. This CDR3 reads CASSSPSGTYEQYF. CDR3 DNA sequence: TGTGCCAGCAGCTCGCCTAGCGGGACCTACGAGCAGTACTTC.

The CDR3 nucleotides read TGTGCCAGTAGTCCGGGACAGGGGGGTTATCAGCCCCAGCATTTT. Its protein is CASSPGQGGYQPQHF. This sequence joins TRBV19 and TRBJ1-5; 11 bases agree with TRBD1. V was clipped by 5 bases and J by 5 bases; unmatched bases: 5. This CDR3 comprises 15 residues. In germline, CDR1 is LNHDA, CDR2 SQIVND (reference sequence).

Comment on this clone: The sample has other DNA sequences that encode this CDR3 too. This chain links TRBV27 with TRBJ2-5; D may be TRBD2 (6 bases). This CDR3 is 11 amino acids long. Germline V gene lookup returns CDR1 MNHEY and CDR2 SMNVEV (reference sequence). V lost 8 bases, J lost 5 bases, and 9 bases lay in between. CDR3 nucleotide sequence: TGTGCCAGCGGAGGAGGGGAGACCCAGTACTTC. This sequence encodes CASGGGETQYF.

In the case of this clone: A junction boundary mismatches the germline segment, possibly from a read error. The identical CDR3 is also encoded by other nucleotide sequences in the sample. The rearrangement uses TRBV19 and TRBJ2-1; D gene uncertain. CDR3 size: 14 residues. CDR1 LNHDA and CDR2 SQIVND come from the germline V gene (reference sequence). CDR3 nucleotide sequence: TGTGCCAGCAGTATAGGGTCTACTCACAATGAGCAGTTCTTC. This sequence encodes CASSIGSTHNEQFF.

J is TRBJ2-7 and V is TRBV29-1; maybe TRBD1 (6 bases). The CDR3 covers 13 residues. CDR1 is SQVTM and CDR2 is ANQGSEA in the germline V gene. V was clipped by 7 bases and J by 3 bases, with 16 bases between them. The CDR3 nucleotides are TGCAGCGCCCTAGGGGGTGGCGGCTACGAGCAGTACTTC. Encoded protein: CSALGGGGYEQYF.

The V call is TRBV7-9, the J call TRBJ2-7, with unresolved D. The V gene lost 6 bases and the J gene lost 5 bases, with 23 bases spanning the gap. The CDR3 contains 16 residues. Germline V gives CDR1 SEHNR, CDR2 FQNEAQ (reference sequence). CDR3 protein: CASSPHSGQVVDEQYF. CDR3 nucleotide sequence: TGTGCCAGCAGTCCCCATAGTGGGCAGGTGGTCGACGAGCAGTACTTC. Supplemented by reference TRBV7-9 and TRBJ2-7, the full variable domain reads DTGVSQNPRHKITKRGQNVTFRCDPISEHNRLYWYRQTLGQGPEFLTYFQNEAQLEKSRLLSDRFSAERPKGSFSTLEIQRTEQGDSAMYLCASSPHSGQVVDEQYFGPGTRLTVT.

The chain has TRBV4-1 and TRBJ1-1; a possible D gene is TRBD1 (5 bases). The CDR3 is 16 residues long. Trimming shortened V by 1 base and J by 2 bases, and 14 bases separated the two germline ends. Germline V gene sequence: CDR1 MGHRA, CDR2 YSYEKL. For the CDR3, the DNA is TGCGCCAGCAGCCAAGGGCCCAGAGACAGAAACACTGAAGCTTTCTTT. This codes for CASSQGPRDRNTEAFF.

The chain couples TRBV10-3 to TRBJ2-3; TRBD1 matches at 8 bases. Per the germline V gene, CDR1 is ENHRY and CDR2 is SYGVKD. The CDR3 extends over 16 amino acids. The V and J ends lost 5 bases and 6 bases, in that order; junction bases with no gene match: 13. The CDR3 loop reads CAISQSGGQEWDTQYF. As DNA, the CDR3 is TGTGCCATCAGTCAATCAGGGGGCCAGGAATGGGATACGCAGTATTTT.

This chain connects TRBV11-2 to TRBJ2-4; TRBD1 matches at 7 bases. The CDR3 contains 15 residues. Germline lookup yields CDR1 SGHAT and CDR2 FQNNGV. The V gene end was trimmed by 5 bases and the J gene end by 4 bases; junction bases not matched to a gene: 8. CDR3: CASSLPRDRKNIQYF. In DNA, the CDR3 is TGTGCCAGCAGCCTCCCCCGGGACAGAAAAAACATTCAGTACTTC.

Only one count was recorded for this clone. The chain employs TRBV29-1 and TRBJ2-1, with D perhaps TRBD2 (5 bases). The CDR3 has 13 residues. Trimming removed 7 bases from V and 4 bases from J, with 14 bases in between. Germline V lookup: CDR1 SQVTM, CDR2 ANQGSEA. The CDR3 spells CSAEAGSYNEQFF. Written as DNA, the CDR3 is TGCAGCGCCGAGGCGGGCAGTTACAATGAGCAGTTCTTC.

Written as DNA, the CDR3 is TGCGCCAGCAGCCAAGAATGGAGGGGGGACACTGAAGCTTTCTTT. Translating gives CASSQEWRGDTEAFF. The chain combines TRBV4-1 with TRBJ1-1, with a tentative D call TRBD1 (6 bases). This CDR3 has 15 residues. Germline-derived CDR1 and CDR2 are MGHRA and YSYEKL. V was pared by 0 bases and J by 3 bases, with 11 bases between.

This clone was counted once. The rearrangement joins TRBV5-1 to TRBJ2-7; TRBD1 is a possible D gene (5 bases). The CDR3 sequence is 14 residues long. CDR1 is SGHRS, CDR2 YFSETQ, per germline. V was trimmed by 4 bases and J by 2 bases, leaving 13 bases between them. Here the CDR3 reads CASSPTALTYEQYF. DNA for the CDR3: TGCGCCAGCAGCCCGACAGCGCTTACCTACGAGCAGTACTTC.

The chain combines TRBV4-1 with TRBJ2-2; TRBD2 aligns across 10 bases. Germline-derived CDR1 and CDR2 are MGHRA and YSYEKL. Trimming removed 4 bases from V and 1 base from J; junction bases left unmatched: 3. This CDR3 contains 16 residues. The CDR3 sequence: CASSLTSGMNTGELFF. As DNA, the CDR3 is TGCGCCAGCAGCCTAACTAGCGGGATGAACACCGGGGAGCTGTTTTTT.